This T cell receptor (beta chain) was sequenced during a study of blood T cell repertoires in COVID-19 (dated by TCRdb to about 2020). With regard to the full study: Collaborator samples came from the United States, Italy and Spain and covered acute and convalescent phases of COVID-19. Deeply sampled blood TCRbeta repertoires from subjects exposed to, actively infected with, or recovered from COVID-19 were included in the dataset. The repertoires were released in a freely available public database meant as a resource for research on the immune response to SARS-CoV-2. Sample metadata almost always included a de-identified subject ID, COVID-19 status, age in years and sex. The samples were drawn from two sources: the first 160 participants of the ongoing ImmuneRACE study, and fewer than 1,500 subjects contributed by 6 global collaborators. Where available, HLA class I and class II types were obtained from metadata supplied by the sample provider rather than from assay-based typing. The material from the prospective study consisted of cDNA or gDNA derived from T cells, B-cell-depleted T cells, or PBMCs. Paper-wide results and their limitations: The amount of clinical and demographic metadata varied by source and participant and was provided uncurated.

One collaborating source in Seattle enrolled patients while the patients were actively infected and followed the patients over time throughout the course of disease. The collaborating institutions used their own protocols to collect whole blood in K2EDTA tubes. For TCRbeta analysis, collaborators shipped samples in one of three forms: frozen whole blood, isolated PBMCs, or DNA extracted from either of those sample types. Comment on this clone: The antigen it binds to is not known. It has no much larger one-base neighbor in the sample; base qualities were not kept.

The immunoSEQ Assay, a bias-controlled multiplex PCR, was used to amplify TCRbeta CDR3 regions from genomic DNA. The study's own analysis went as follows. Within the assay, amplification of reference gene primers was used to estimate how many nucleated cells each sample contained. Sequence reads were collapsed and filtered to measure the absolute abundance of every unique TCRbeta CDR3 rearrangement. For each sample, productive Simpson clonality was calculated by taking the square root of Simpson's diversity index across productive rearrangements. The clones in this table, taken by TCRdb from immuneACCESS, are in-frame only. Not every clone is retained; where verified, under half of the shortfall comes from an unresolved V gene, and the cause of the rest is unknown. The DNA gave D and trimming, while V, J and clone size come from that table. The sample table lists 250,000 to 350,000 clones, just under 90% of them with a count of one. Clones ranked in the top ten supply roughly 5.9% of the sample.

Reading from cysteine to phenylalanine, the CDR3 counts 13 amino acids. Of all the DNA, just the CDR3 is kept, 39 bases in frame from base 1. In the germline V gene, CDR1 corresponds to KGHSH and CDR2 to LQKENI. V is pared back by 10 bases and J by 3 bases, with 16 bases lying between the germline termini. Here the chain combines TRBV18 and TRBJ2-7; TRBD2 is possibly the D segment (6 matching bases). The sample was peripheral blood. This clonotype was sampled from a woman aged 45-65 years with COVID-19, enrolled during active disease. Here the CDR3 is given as CATSAGPSYEQYF. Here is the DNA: TGTGCCACCTCGGCGGGACCGAGCTACGAGCAGTACTTC.